This TCR beta chain was captured in a study of CD8 T cells in ankylosing spondylitis. The CDR3 extends over 12 amino acids. The ends were cut back, 10 bases at V and 3 bases at J, with 14 bases in the middle. Germline V lookup: CDR1 SGHRS, CDR2 YFSETQ. This clonotype was observed a handful of times. Its matching antigen is unknown. Study-wide points: Ankylosing spondylitis blood appeared to be characterized by a TCR beta motif of about 8 highly homologous variants.

For TCR beta, libraries came from quantitative 5'-RACE with molecular barcodes. TCRdb re-analysed the 5' RACE reads in MiXCR, keeping a single row per CDR3 protein. The table records a few hundred thousand distinct CDR3 sequences, roughly 20% of them present only once. This chain connects TRBV5-1 to TRBJ2-7; TRBD1 or TRBD2 may be the D gene (5 bases each). The sequence derives from a female donor with ankylosing spondylitis or in good health (not recorded which). The sample consisted of blood, either unsorted or a sorted T cell fraction (not recorded which). CDR3 nucleotide sequence: TGCGCCGGGACCCTAAGACACTACGAGCAGTACTTC. It is translated as CAGTLRHYEQYF.